This T cell receptor (beta chain) was captured by sequencing in a study of cytomegalovirus exposure and HLA in healthy donors. The CDR3 spans 17 residues. Germline CDR1 SGHTA, CDR2 FQGNSA. Trimming stripped 0 bases from V and 3 bases from J, with 15 bases between. Points from the study as a whole: In an earlier analysis, in approximately 570 donors, most V segments appeared productive either ~87% or ~30% of the time. An ancestry cluster, one associated with Asian ancestry, reportedly showed fewer N-insertions than the 666-donor mean in a later analysis.

The sample holds one count of this clone. No antigen is known for it. While unrecorded immune exposures were likely, the donors were nominally healthy when sampled. The PCR contained 60 Vbeta and 13 Jbeta primers. Study processing details: In a later analysis, tens of millions of unique TCR beta chains included roughly 11 million shared by two or more donors. The table came from immunoSEQ multiplex PCR; TCRdb's copy has only in-frame clones and leaves some out. For V, J and clone size, that table is used; D and trimming come from the DNA. The data hold roughly 180,000 clones, with about 68% observed a single time.

Material: PBMCs. The TCR comes from a female donor in good health and CMV-seronegative. The chain employs TRBV7-2 and TRBJ1-3; D unresolved. CDR3 loop: CASSLASSRGNGNTIYF. For the CDR3, the DNA is TGTGCCAGCAGCTTAGCGTCCTCTCGGGGTAATGGAAACACCATATATTTT.